This paragraph reports one TCR beta chain. Original analysis: Estimates of nucleated cell counts were drawn from the amplification of reference gene primers. TCRdb's table, derived via immunoSEQ multiplex PCR, lists solely in-frame clones and lacks some. D and trimming come from the DNA, and the V and J calls and clone size come from that table. The sample has 200,000 to 250,000 clones; 80% are singletons. The data were taken from a study of blood T cell repertoires in COVID-19. As for the study in general: The study drew acute and convalescent COVID-19 samples from the United States, Italy and Spain. Sources were T cells, B-cell-depleted T cells, or PBMCs; the material itself was cDNA or gDNA.

The J segment lost 8 bases and the V segment lost 7 bases, leaving 4 bases of the junction unmatched. This CDR3 has 13 residues. In germline, CDR1 is LGHNT, CDR2 FRNRAP. Material: peripheral blood. The TCR was taken from a human donor in a cohort sampled during active COVID-19. The rearrangement uses TRBV12-5 and TRBJ2-2, with 10 positions matching TRBD1. CDR3 in DNA: TGTGCTAGTGCCCCGGACAGGGGGGGGGAGCTGTTTTTT. Its translation: CASAPDRGGELFF.